The 10 T cell receptor beta chains below all came from one sample that was sequenced in a study of shared clonotypes between healthy human individuals. The naive CD8 fraction comprised CD45RO-negative cells positively selected for CCR7 and excluded terminally differentiated effector memory CD45RA+ cells. The repertoire was sequenced with immunoSEQ multiplex PCR; TCRdb's copy has only in-frame clones and lacks some. This table holds 750,000 to 1,000,000 clones, around 92% found once. The sequenced material came from naive CD8+ T cells sorted from blood. These receptor sequences come from a young man in good health.

This chain links TRBV9 with TRBJ2-5; 11 bases agree with TRBD2. The V and J ends lost 3 bases and 3 bases, in that order; junction bases with no gene match: 4. This CDR3 comprises 15 residues. From germline, CDR1 is SGDLS and CDR2 YYNGEE. In DNA form, the CDR3 reads TGTGCCAGCAGCGAGGGGACTAGCGGAAAAGAGACCCAGTACTTC. It is translated as CASSEGTSGKETQYF.

The chain uses TRBV7-6 and TRBJ2-7; 10 bases match TRBD2. Germline CDR1 reads SGHVS; CDR2 reads FNYEAQ. Unmatched junction bases numbered 11, after V lost 2 bases and J lost 4 bases. This CDR3 spans 17 amino acids. The CDR3 here is CASSLPPSGGGVYEQYF. CDR3 DNA sequence: TGTGCCAGCAGCTTACCTCCTAGCGGGGGAGGGGTATACGAGCAGTACTTC.

This clone was counted ten times or more. Additional DNA sequences in this sample encode the identical CDR3. V is TRBV10-3 and J is TRBJ1-1; no reliable D call. V lost 6 bases and J lost 1, with 3 bases in between. Germline CDR1 ENHRY, CDR2 SYGVKD. The CDR3 contains 11 residues. CDR3 sequence: CAIRGNTEAFF. CDR3 bases: TGTGCCATCAGAGGGAACACTGAAGCTTTCTTT.

The chain carries TRBV28 and TRBJ2-2; 7 bases agree with TRBD2. Germline values: CDR1 MDHEN, CDR2 SYDVKM. The CDR3 totals 16 residues. The V segment lost 6 bases and the J segment 1 base; nucleotides outside the gene matches: 8. This chain's CDR3 is CASSRLAVLNTGELFF. In DNA form, the CDR3 reads TGTGCCAGCAGCCGTCTAGCGGTTCTGAACACCGGGGAGCTGTTTTTT.

This rearrangement joins TRBV5-1 to TRBJ2-7, with D possibly TRBD2 on 5 matching bases. Germline loops: CDR1 SGHRS, CDR2 YFSETQ. The V and J ends lost 0 bases and 4 bases respectively, with 14 bases between them. The CDR3 runs 15 residues. CDR3 in DNA: TGCGCCAGCAGCTTGGAGATGGGGTCGGGATACGAGCAGTACTTC. Translation gives CASSLEMGSGYEQYF. The full variable domain, its missing parts supplied by reference TRBV5-1 and TRBJ2-7, is KAGVTQTPRYLIKTRGQQVTLSCSPISGHRSVSWYQQTPGQGLQFLFEYFSETQRNKGNFPGRFSGRQFSNSRSEMNVSTLELGDSALYLCASSLEMGSGYEQYFGPGTRLTVT.

This rearrangement joins TRBV4-1 to TRBJ2-7; a weak D match, TRBD1 (6 bases). The CDR3 contains 14 residues. Germline CDR1 MGHRA, CDR2 YSYEKL. V was shortened by 6 bases and J by 2 bases, with 14 bases between the two germline ends. CDR3: CASREGQWPYEQYF. The DNA of the CDR3 is TGCGCCAGCAGGGAAGGACAGTGGCCCTACGAGCAGTACTTC.

This chain links TRBV5-8 with TRBJ2-5; TRBD2 agrees at 11 bases. This CDR3 spans 15 amino acids. Trimming at V came to 4 bases and at J to 3 bases, leaving 5 bases not matched to a gene. The germline CDR1 and CDR2 sequences are SGHTS and YDEGEE. The CDR3 bases are TGTGCCAGCAGCCCGGGGACTAGCGGAGAAGAGACCCAGTACTTC. Protein: CASSPGTSGEETQYF.

This sequence joins TRBV5-5 and TRBJ2-7; 7 bases align to TRBD2. This CDR3 has 14 amino acids. Trimming at V came to 0 bases and at J to 4 bases, leaving 4 bases not matched to a gene. Germline CDR1 and CDR2: SGHKS and YYEKEE (reference sequence). As DNA, the CDR3 is TGTGCCAGCAGCTTGGCAGGCGGGAGATACGAGCAGTACTTC. It yields the protein CASSLAGGRYEQYF.

CDR3 nucleotides: TGTGCCAGCAGCTCCGGGACTACGAAGTTCTTC. Translation gives CASSSGTTKFF. This chain joins TRBV7-2 and TRBJ2-1; 7 nucleotides match TRBD2. The V and J ends lost 4 bases and 14 bases, in that order; junction bases with no gene match: 5. CDR1 is SGHTA, CDR2 FQGNSA, per germline. This CDR3 contains 11 residues.

The chain combines TRBV2 with TRBJ2-7; 8 positions match TRBD1. This CDR3 has 16 residues. Germline V gene data show CDR1 as SNHLY and CDR2 as FYNNEI. Trimming removed 5 bases from V and 3 bases from J; junction bases left unmatched: 12. The CDR3 reads CASSPGTGTKFYEQYF. The DNA of the CDR3 is TGTGCCAGCAGTCCAGGGACAGGTACCAAGTTCTACGAGCAGTACTTC.